Presented here are 26 T cell receptor beta chains from one specimen sequenced in a study of neurological immune-mediated disorders. TCRdb called the 5' RACE reads again in MiXCR, with one record for every CDR3 protein. The sample shows some 55,000 distinct CDR3 sequences, 7.5% to 9.5% of them seen only once. The time point is: longitudinal time-point 3. Sequenced sample: PBMCs. These receptors originate from a woman aged 40 to 55 in good health.

Only a few counts were recorded for this clonotype. The chain uses TRBV20-1 and TRBJ2-7, with 10 bases aligning to TRBD2. The J segment lost 0 bases and the V segment lost 5 bases, leaving 1 base of the junction unmatched. Germline V gene lookup returns CDR1 DFQATT and CDR2 SNEGSKA (reference sequence). The CDR3 has 13 residues. The CDR3 is CSAPSGSSYEQYF. Written as DNA, the CDR3 is TGCAGTGCTCCTAGCGGGAGCTCCTACGAGCAGTACTTC.

The sample holds a few counts of this clonotype. V and J are TRBV30 and TRBJ1-5, with D unclear. Germline V lookup: CDR1 GTSNPN, CDR2 SVGIG (reference sequence). Trimming shortened V by 0 bases and J by 1 base, and 7 bases separated the two germline ends. The CDR3 is 14 amino acids. CDR3 sequence reads: CAWSVGQSNQPQHF. DNA for the CDR3: TGTGCCTGGAGTGTCGGGCAGAGCAATCAGCCCCAGCATTTT.

This clonotype was detected ten times or more. V and J are TRBV7-2 and TRBJ1-5; possibly TRBD1 for D (5 bases). The CDR3 contains 16 residues. V was cut by 4 bases and J by 4 bases, with 17 bases left in between. Germline CDR1 reads SGHTA; CDR2 reads FQGNSA. The CDR3 nucleotides are TGTGCCAGCAGCTCCCTTTCAGGGCCCGTTAATCAGCCCCAGCATTTT. Protein sequence: CASSSLSGPVNQPQHF.

This clonotype was found many times. The chain is built from TRBV11-2 and TRBJ1-2, with TRBD1 as a possible D gene (5 bases). This CDR3 region has 17 residues. CDR1 is SGHAT, CDR2 FQNNGV, per germline. V shed 5 bases and J shed 0 bases, with 19 bases lying between them. In DNA form, the CDR3 reads TGTGCCAGCAGCCAGATGTTTCGGGGACTTACTAACTATGGCTACACCTTC. Encoded protein: CASSQMFRGLTNYGYTF.

This clonotype has a count of ten or more. This chain uses TRBV12-3 or TRBV12-4 with TRBJ2-1; D perhaps matches TRBD2 (6 bases). V was pared by 0 bases and J by 8 bases, with 17 bases between. CDR3 length: 16 amino acids. CDR3 nucleotide sequence: TGTGCCAGCAGTTTAGCCCGCGGGACGGACCCACATGAGCAGTTCTTC. It is translated as CASSLARGTDPHEQFF.

There are many counts of this clonotype. This rearrangement joins TRBV29-1 to TRBJ1-1; tentative D call: TRBD1 (5 bases). V shed 7 bases and J shed 0 bases, with 12 bases lying between them. Germline V gene data show CDR1 as SQVTM and CDR2 as ANQGSEA. The CDR3 length is 13 residues. The CDR3: CSGQTELNTEAFF. The CDR3 DNA sequence: TGCAGCGGACAGACAGAGTTGAACACTGAAGCTTTCTTT.

This clonotype has ten or more counts. The rearrangement uses TRBV27 and TRBJ1-1; TRBD1 might be the D (5 bases). Germline values: CDR1 MNHEY, CDR2 SMNVEV (reference sequence). V was cut by 3 bases and J by 4 bases, with 12 bases left in between. The CDR3 consists of 14 residues. CDR3 protein: CASSFTGLGTEAFF. In DNA, the CDR3 is TGTGCCAGCAGTTTTACAGGTCTGGGCACTGAAGCTTTCTTT.

As regards this clonotype: This could be a read error, since a much larger clone is one nucleotide away. V and J are TRBV7-2 and TRBJ2-7, with 8 bases lining up with TRBD1. This CDR3 has 15 residues. The germline V gene has CDR1 SGHTA and CDR2 FQGNSA. CDR3 sequence reads: CASSLDAGGFYELYF. The CDR3 nucleotides are TGTGCCAGCAGCTTAGATGCAGGGGGCTTCTACGAGCTGTACTTC.

Judged by abundance, this clonotype is medium-sized. The rearrangement uses TRBV5-6 and TRBJ2-3, with D uncertain. The ends were cut back, 0 bases at V and 0 bases at J, with 5 bases in the middle. The CDR3 has 14 residues. The germline V gene encodes CDR1 SGHDT and CDR2 YYEEEE. The CDR3 coding sequence is TGTGCCAGCAGCTTGGTTCAGAGCACAGATACGCAGTATTTT. Translation gives CASSLVQSTDTQYF.

There are many counts of this clonotype. The V and J genes are TRBV7-9 and TRBJ1-6; D unclear. Germline lookup yields CDR1 SEHNR and CDR2 FQNEAQ (reference sequence). The V end was cut by 0 bases, the J end by 9 bases, with 15 bases between. This CDR3 has 16 residues. The CDR3 region is CASSLASAGFGSPLHF. Written as DNA, the CDR3 is TGTGCCAGCAGCTTAGCGTCTGCGGGTTTCGGTTCACCCCTCCACTTT. Combining the CDR3 with reference TRBV7-9 and TRBJ1-6 gives the whole variable domain DTGVSQNPRHKITKRGQNVTFRCDPISEHNRLYWYRQTLGQGPEFLTYFQNEAQLEKSRLLSDRFSAERPKGSFSTLEIQRTEQGDSAMYLCASSLASAGFGSPLHFGNGTRLTVT.

In this sample, this clonotype turned up many times. This chain links TRBV20-1 with TRBJ1-2; maybe TRBD1 (5 bases). The CDR3 spans 14 residues. CDR1 is DFQATT, CDR2 SNEGSKA, per germline (reference sequence). Trimming took off 3 bases at V and 3 bases at J, with 14 bases between the two ends. The CDR3 region is CSARARDRDYGYTF. The CDR3 region has the DNA TGCAGTGCTAGGGCGCGGGACCGTGACTATGGCTACACCTTC.

This clonotype was seen many times. The chain carries TRBV20-1 and TRBJ2-5; D might be TRBD2 (6 bases). This CDR3 is 15 amino acids long. With 0 bases removed from V and 5 bases from J, the gap between germline ends came to 16 bases. The germline V gene has CDR1 DFQATT and CDR2 SNEGSKA (reference sequence). This CDR3 reads CSARDLAGSSETQYF. CDR3 nucleotides: TGCAGTGCTAGAGATCTTGCCGGGAGCTCGGAGACCCAGTACTTC.

This clonotype was counted ten times or more. The chain has TRBV7-8 and TRBJ1-4; D ambiguous. Trimming took 1 base from V and 9 from J, leaving 12 bases between them. Germline V CDR1 and CDR2: SGHVS, FQNEAQ. This CDR3 comprises 14 residues. The CDR3 DNA reads as TGTGCCAGCAGCTTAGAAGACAATGTGAAAAAACTGTTTTTT. Protein: CASSLEDNVKKLFF. Supplemented by reference TRBV7-8 and TRBJ1-4, the full variable domain reads GAGVSQSPRYKVAKRGQDVALRCDPISGHVSLFWYQQALGQGPEFLTYFQNEAQLDKSGLPSDRFFAERPEGSVSTLKIQRTQQEDSAVYLCASSLEDNVKKLFFGSGTQLSVL.

This clonotype has a count of ten or more. The chain joins TRBV10-3 to TRBJ2-5; D gene uncertain. The germline V gene encodes CDR1 ENHRY and CDR2 SYGVKD. V was clipped by 2 bases and J by 5 bases, with 12 bases between them. This CDR3 has 14 residues. DNA of the CDR3: TGTGCCATCAGTGAGGGCCCACTTGAGGAGACCCAGTACTTC. Its translation: CAISEGPLEETQYF.

This clonotype has a count of ten or more. The chain uses TRBV6-2 or TRBV6-3 and TRBJ1-5; TRBD1 is a possible D gene (5 bases). The germline gives CDR1 MNHEY, CDR2 SVGEGT. V was trimmed by 6 bases and J by 4 bases, leaving 16 bases between them. The CDR3 has 15 residues. In DNA, the CDR3 is TGTGCCAGCAGCGCCGACAGCGGGAGTAATCAGCCCCAGCATTTT. This sequence encodes CASSADSGSNQPQHF.

The sample holds many counts of this clonotype. The chain recombines TRBV7-9 with TRBJ1-4; TRBD1 agrees at 8 bases. V lost 5 bases to trimming and J lost 8 bases; unmatched junction nucleotides: 10. Looked up from germline, CDR1 is SEHNR and CDR2 is FQNEAQ (reference sequence). The CDR3 extends over 15 amino acids. The CDR3 is CASSPRSRQGEKLFF. CDR3 DNA sequence: TGTGCCAGCAGCCCTCGATCCAGACAGGGGGAAAAACTGTTTTTT.

This clonotype has ten or more counts. The rearrangement links TRBV5-1 to TRBJ1-5; perhaps TRBD1 as D (6 bases). This CDR3 contains 14 residues. V was pared by 5 bases and J by 5 bases, with 14 bases between. The V gene's germline CDR1 is SGHRS and CDR2 YFSETQ. CDR3 in amino acids: CASSRGAPDQPQHF. The CDR3 DNA sequence: TGCGCCAGCAGTAGGGGGGCTCCAGATCAGCCCCAGCATTTT. The whole variable domain, filled in from reference TRBV5-1 and TRBJ1-5, reads KAGVTQTPRYLIKTRGQQVTLSCSPISGHRSVSWYQQTPGQGLQFLFEYFSETQRNKGNFPGRFSGRQFSNSRSEMNVSTLELGDSALYLCASSRGAPDQPQHFGDGTRLSIL.

Many counts were recorded for this clonotype. V usage is TRBV5-1 and J usage is TRBJ2-5; either TRBD1 or TRBD2 may fit D (5 bases each). There are 13 residues in the CDR3. V was clipped by 4 bases and J by 1 base, with 8 bases between them. The germline V gene has CDR1 SGHRS and CDR2 YFSETQ. The CDR3 loop reads CASSPGTQETQYF. CDR3 in DNA: TGCGCCAGCAGCCCGGGGACCCAAGAGACCCAGTACTTC.

Ten or more counts support this clonotype. The chain joins TRBV7-6 to TRBJ2-1; D is ambiguous. From germline, CDR1 is SGHVS and CDR2 FNYEAQ. Trimming shortened V by 3 bases and J by 4 bases, and 13 bases separated the two germline ends. The length of the CDR3 is 15 residues. This CDR3 is CASSFRAEGYNEQFF. CDR3 coding DNA: TGTGCCAGCAGCTTTAGAGCCGAAGGGTACAATGAGCAGTTCTTC.

This chain links TRBV6-2 or TRBV6-3 with TRBJ2-7; TRBD1 matches at 8 bases. V was pared by 6 bases and J by 2 bases, with 6 bases of the junction left unmatched. This CDR3 spans 14 amino acids. Germline lookup yields CDR1 MNHEY and CDR2 SVGEGT. The CDR3, as DNA: TGTGCCAGCAGAAAACAGGGACAGGCCTACGAGCAGTACTTC. This gives the protein CASRKQGQAYEQYF.

This clonotype has a count of ten or more. The rearrangement links TRBV7-2 to TRBJ2-1; 9 bases fit TRBD2. Germline V gives CDR1 SGHTA, CDR2 FQGNSA. This CDR3 contains 13 residues. J lost 3 bases, V lost 6 bases, and 0 bases had no gene match. For the CDR3, the DNA is TGTGCCAGCAGGCGGGGGGGCTACAATGAGCAGTTCTTC. This sequence encodes CASRRGGYNEQFF.

This clonotype was recorded at least ten times. The J gene is TRBJ1-2, the V gene TRBV12-3 or TRBV12-4, with TRBD1 matching 9 bases. The CDR3 loop spans 14 amino acids. Losses at the gene ends were 6 bases for V and 4 bases for J; bases not matched to a gene: 6. The CDR3 is CASRPTGGSYGYTF. CDR3 sequence (DNA): TGTGCCAGCAGACCTACAGGGGGCAGCTATGGCTACACCTTC.

In this sample, this clonotype turned up many times. The chain employs TRBV29-1 and TRBJ2-7; a possible D gene is TRBD1 (8 bases). Germline loops: CDR1 SQVTM, CDR2 ANQGSEA. The ends were cut back, 0 bases at V and 1 base at J, with 13 bases in the middle. This CDR3 is 15 amino acids long. As DNA, the CDR3 is TGCAGCGTTGAAGACTCACAGGGGGGGTCCTACGAGCAGTACTTC. This sequence encodes CSVEDSQGGSYEQYF.

This clonotype was detected ten times or more. CDR3 DNA sequence: TGCAGTGCACGGGACAGGTGCTATGGCTACACCTTC. This translates into CSARDRCYGYTF. This chain connects TRBV20-1 to TRBJ1-2; 8 nucleotides line up with TRBD1. CDR3 length equals 12 residues. With V trimmed by 6 bases and J by 4 bases, 4 bases remained unmatched. CDR1 is DFQATT and CDR2 is SNEGSKA in the germline V gene (reference sequence).

This clonotype was seen ten or more times. The chain combines TRBV13 with TRBJ2-3; no definite D call. Germline-derived CDR1 and CDR2 are PRHDT and FYEKMQ (reference sequence). Trimming pared 6 bases from V and 1 base from J, leaving 11 bases between. CDR3 length: 14 residues. CDR3 sequence (DNA): TGTGCCAGCAGTTCCTCGGGCGGCACAGATACGCAGTATTTT. Protein product: CASSSSGGTDTQYF.

This clonotype has ten or more counts. The V call is TRBV7-8, the J call TRBJ2-1, with 8 nucleotides matching TRBD2. The CDR3 has 15 amino acids. Germline trimming cut 0 bases from V and 6 bases from J; bases unmatched to any gene: 4. The V gene's germline CDR1 is SGHVS and CDR2 FQNEAQ. The CDR3 bases are TGTGCCAGCAGCTTAGCCTACCGGGAGGGCAATGAGCAGTTCTTC. Residues: CASSLAYREGNEQFF.